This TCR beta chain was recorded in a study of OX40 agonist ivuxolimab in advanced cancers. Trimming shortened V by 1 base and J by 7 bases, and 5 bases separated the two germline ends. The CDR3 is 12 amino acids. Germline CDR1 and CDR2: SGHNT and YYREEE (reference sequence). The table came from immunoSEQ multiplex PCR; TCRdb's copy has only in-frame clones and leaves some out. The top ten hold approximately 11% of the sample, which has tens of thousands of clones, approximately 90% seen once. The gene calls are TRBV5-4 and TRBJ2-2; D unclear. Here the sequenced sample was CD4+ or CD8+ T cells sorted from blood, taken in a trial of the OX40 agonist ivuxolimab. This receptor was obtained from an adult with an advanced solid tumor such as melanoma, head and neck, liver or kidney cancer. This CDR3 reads CASSLIGGELFF. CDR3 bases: TGTGCCAGCAGCTTGATTGGCGGGGAGCTGTTTTTT.